This is a list of T cell receptor beta chains from one sample in a study of blood T cell repertoires in COVID-19. Produced via immunoSEQ multiplex PCR; TCRdb's table is partial and in-frame only. Here the sample spans around 260,000 clones, roughly 88% being singletons. The sample consisted of PBMCs or T cells enriched from blood (not recorded which). The receptors originated from a woman aged 30 to 39 who had recovered from COVID-19. Both conserved end residues are part of each CDR3.

v_gene	j_gene	CDR3aa
TRBV7-8	TRBJ2-7	CASSLLQGGYEQYF
TRBV2	TRBJ1-3	CASSVNDRAVGQSGNTIYF
TRBV11-2	TRBJ1-6	CASSPYARHDRSYNSPLHF
TRBV5-5	TRBJ1-2	CASSYRTGSVYGYTF
TRBV19	TRBJ2-2	CASSVQDKNTGELFF
TRBV6-1	TRBJ2-1	CASSGGGQGALNEQFF
TRBV30	TRBJ1-1	CAWKLAFLNTEAFF
TRBV3-1/TRBV3-2	TRBJ1-2	CASSQGGTGGYYGYTF
TRBV11-2	TRBJ1-1	CASSPYFLPGAEAFF
TRBV5-1	TRBJ2-7	CASSHTSGRPSYEQYF
TRBV5-1	TRBJ1-1	CASSSWGQGTEAFF
TRBV19	TRBJ1-5	CASSSLVGDSFTLNQPQHF
TRBV27	TRBJ2-7	CASSLWMAGNEQYF
TRBV13	TRBJ1-1	CASSLGGTGGGTEAFF
TRBV3-1/TRBV3-2	TRBJ1-1	CASSQVQGFGEAFF
TRBV3-1/TRBV3-2	TRBJ2-1	CASSQDPTGAAGDEQFF
TRBV7-9	TRBJ2-1	CASSSVTGSSYNEQFF
TRBV18	TRBJ1-6	CASSRETGETYNSPLHF
TRBV29-1	TRBJ1-1	CSVEGNIRDREGDEAFF
TRBV7-9	TRBJ1-4	CASSPPNKGGRLFF
TRBV5-1	TRBJ1-1	CASSLVGMRDTEAFF
TRBV3-1/TRBV3-2	TRBJ1-2	CASSPTGDIYGYTF
TRBV28	TRBJ2-1	CASSVSTGTSGNNEQFF
TRBV7-2	TRBJ2-7	CASSPARLAYEQYF
TRBV6-5	TRBJ1-3	CASTQSGNTGNTIYF
TRBV30	TRBJ1-1	CASWTEKAFF
TRBV7-9	TRBJ2-5	CASTSVEETQYF
TRBV13	TRBJ2-7	CASTSDRTSDEQYF
TRBV19	TRBJ2-3	CASSTNRALGDTQYF
TRBV18	TRBJ2-3	CASSPRPGQASTDTQYF
TRBV7-8	TRBJ1-3	CASSSGRDRGPPGNTIYF
TRBV29-1	TRBJ1-2	CSVGAIMNYGYTF
TRBV25-1	TRBJ1-2	CTNAGARYGYTF
TRBV7-2	TRBJ1-2	CASSLVKDSSYGYTF
TRBV7-2	TRBJ2-1	CASSLASQLGEQFF
TRBV28	TRBJ1-5	CASSFFRDNQPQHF
TRBV7-9	TRBJ1-2	CASSTGQGAHYGYTF
TRBV7-8	TRBJ2-3	CASSSPRRADTQYF
TRBV9	TRBJ2-7	CASSVVPRGLSEEPYEQYF
TRBV7-9	TRBJ1-2	CASSSTTAIYGYTF
TRBV6-5	TRBJ2-1	CAGDPGQGLPNEQFF
TRBV28	TRBJ1-1	CASRKRPPLRQGNTEAFF
TRBV11-3	TRBJ2-4	CASSQGGTAKNIQYF